These T cell receptor beta chains were read from a single sample in a study of cytomegalovirus exposure and HLA in healthy donors. Produced via immunoSEQ multiplex PCR; TCRdb's table is partial and in-frame only. The sample comprises about 110,000 clones, about 73% of which are singletons, and roughly 8.2% rests with the top ten. The sequencing sample was made of PBMCs. These receptor sequences come from a middle-aged woman in good health and CMV-seropositive. CDR3s include the opening cysteine and the closing phenylalanine or tryptophan. A D gene is named only where the DNA matches it firmly. A clone size is listed for some rows: how often the clone was seen (once, few, many), or a class if it is expanded.

clone size	V gene	J gene	D gene	CDR3 DNA	CDR3 protein
NA	TRBV5-1	TRBJ1-4	NA	TGCGCCAGCAGCTTGGAACAGCTCAATGAAAAACTGTTTTTT	CASSLEQLNEKLFF
NA	TRBV7-8	TRBJ2-6	TRBD2	TGTGCCAGCAGCACGGGCGGGGGGAGCTCTGGGGCCAACGTCCTGACTTTC	CASSTGGGSSGANVLTF
few	TRBV18	TRBJ1-4	NA	TGTGCCAGCTCACAGGGGCCGCAGAGTAATGAAAAACTGTTTTTT	CASSQGPQSNEKLFF
NA	TRBV4-3	TRBJ1-2	NA	TGCGCCAGCAGCCAAGACCTAGAGGGCGCCTACTATGGCTACACCTTC	CASSQDLEGAYYGYTF
few	TRBV7-8	TRBJ2-1	TRBD2	TGTGCCAGCAGCTTCGCATCTAGCGGGGGGCCCTACAATGAGCAGTTCTTC	CASSFASSGGPYNEQFF
NA	TRBV10-3	TRBJ2-1	NA	TGTGCCATCAGTGCTAGGCGGGGGCGTTCCTCGAGCTCCTACAATGAGCAGTTCTTC	CAISARRGRSSSSYNEQFF
NA	TRBV15	TRBJ2-7	TRBD1	TGTGCCACCAAAGCGGACAGGGGGTCCTACGAGCAGTACTTC	CATKADRGSYEQYF
NA	TRBV6-5	TRBJ1-6	NA	TGTGCCAGCAGTTACTCAGGGACACATAATTCACCCCTCCACTTT	CASSYSGTHNSPLHF
NA	TRBV7-9	TRBJ2-1	TRBD2	TGTGCCAGCAGCCAGGGTAGCGGGGGTTGGAATGAGCAGTTCTTC	CASSQGSGGWNEQFF
few	TRBV5-6	TRBJ2-7	NA	TGTGCCAGCAGCTTCGAGGGTTACGAGCAGTACTTC	CASSFEGYEQYF
NA	TRBV7-2	TRBJ1-1	NA	TGTGCCAGCAGCTCCGGGTACACTGAAGCTTTCTTT	CASSSGYTEAFF
NA	TRBV5-1	TRBJ2-3	TRBD1	TGCGCCAGCAGCCCCAGGGGGCGAGGCACAGATACGCAGTATTTT	CASSPRGRGTDTQYF
NA	TRBV5-8	TRBJ1-5	NA	TGTGCCAGCAGCCACGTACAGGGTAATCAGCCCCAGCATTTT	CASSHVQGNQPQHF
NA	TRBV6-1	TRBJ1-1	NA	TGTGCCAGCAGTCTGACGGGAGGGGTCACTGAAGCTTTCTTT	CASSLTGGVTEAFF
NA	TRBV4-1	TRBJ1-2	NA	TGCGCCAGCAGTGTTCAGGGTAGTTTAGGCTACACCTTC	CASSVQGSLGYTF
NA	TRBV2	TRBJ2-7	NA	TGTGCCAGCAGTTACAGGGATCAGTACTTC	CASSYRDQYF
NA	TRBV2	TRBJ2-2	TRBD1	TGTGCCAGCAGTATAGACAGGGGAACCGGGGAGCTGTTTTTT	CASSIDRGTGELFF
NA	TRBV5-4	TRBJ2-7	NA	TGTGCCAGCAGCTTTGACAGGCCTCCCCTTTCCTACGAGCAGTACTTC	CASSFDRPPLSYEQYF
few	TRBV6-1	TRBJ1-2	NA	TGTGCCAGCCAGCGGACCTTGAGTTATGGCTACACCTTC	CASQRTLSYGYTF
NA	TRBV27	TRBJ2-1	NA	TGTGCCAGCAGTGGCCGAAATGAGCAGTTCTTC	CASSGRNEQFF
NA	TRBV4-3	TRBJ2-2	NA	TGCGCCAGCAGCCCCTCCAGGTCAGGGAGGCACACCGGGGAGCTGTTTTTT	CASSPSRSGRHTGELFF
NA	TRBV5-6	TRBJ2-5	TRBD2	TGTGCCAGCAGCGTCGGACTAGCTATCCAAGAGACCCAGTACTTC	CASSVGLAIQETQYF
NA	TRBV5-6	TRBJ2-1	TRBD1	TGTGCCAGCAGCTTGGAGGGGACAGGGGATGAGCAGTTCTTC	CASSLEGTGDEQFF
NA	TRBV19	TRBJ1-2	NA	TGTGCCAGTAGTATAGGACAGCCAGGACGCTACACCTTC	CASSIGQPGRYTF
NA	TRBV7-8	TRBJ1-4	NA	TGTGCCAGCAGCAAAACGAGACAGTTAAATGAAAAACTGTTTTTT	CASSKTRQLNEKLFF
few	TRBV5-4	TRBJ1-1	NA	TGTGCCAGCAGCTTGGTAAGTCGGGAGACTACTGAAGCTTTCTTT	CASSLVSRETTEAFF